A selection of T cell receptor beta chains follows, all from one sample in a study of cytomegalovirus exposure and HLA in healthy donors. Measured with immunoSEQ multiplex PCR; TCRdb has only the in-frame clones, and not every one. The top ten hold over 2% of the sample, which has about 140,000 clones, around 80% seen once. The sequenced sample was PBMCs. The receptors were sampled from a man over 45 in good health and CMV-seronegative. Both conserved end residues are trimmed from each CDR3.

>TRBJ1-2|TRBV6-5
ASYRTGGDGYT
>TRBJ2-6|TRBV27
ASSFSTSGANVLT
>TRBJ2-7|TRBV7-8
ASSSPPGYEQY
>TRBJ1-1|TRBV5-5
ASSYNSNTEAF
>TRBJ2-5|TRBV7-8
ASSLANRAQETQY
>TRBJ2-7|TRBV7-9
ASSGLGSSYEQY
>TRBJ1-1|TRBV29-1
SVAGGSGNTEAF
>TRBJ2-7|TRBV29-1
SVEDGQQIPYEQY
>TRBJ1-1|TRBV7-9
ASGRGSSTEAF
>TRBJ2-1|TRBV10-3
AIRVMGTGRPNEQF
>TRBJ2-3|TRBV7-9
ASSRAGGSTDTQY
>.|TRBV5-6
ASSFSPGTGSYEQY
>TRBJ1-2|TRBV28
ASNSDGTNYGYT
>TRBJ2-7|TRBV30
AWSEDRNEQY
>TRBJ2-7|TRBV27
ASSLSSGKHTTGEQY
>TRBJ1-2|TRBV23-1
ASGTAIYT
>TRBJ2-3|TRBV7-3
ASSEGTETDTQY
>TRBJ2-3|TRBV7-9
ASTPRIVTDTQY
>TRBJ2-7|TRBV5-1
ASSRGEYPYEQY
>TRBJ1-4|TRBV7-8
ASSSRTGANEKLF
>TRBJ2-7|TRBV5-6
ASTFTLAEDYEQY
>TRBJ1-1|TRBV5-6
ASSFVQGSTEAF
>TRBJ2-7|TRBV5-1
ASSLSGSASYEQY
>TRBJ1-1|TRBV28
ASSSGTGGTEAF
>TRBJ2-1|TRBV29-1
SVVKREGGNEQF
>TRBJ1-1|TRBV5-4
ASSPQRQGRNTEAF
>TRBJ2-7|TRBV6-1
ASSEASGWSSYEQY
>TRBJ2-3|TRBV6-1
ASSMRVGTDTQY
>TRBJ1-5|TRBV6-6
ASSPGQGQGPQH
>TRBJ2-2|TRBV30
AWSASGTNTGELF
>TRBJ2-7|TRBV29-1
SVTRSSYEQY
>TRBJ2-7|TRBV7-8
ASAGIAGVSYEQY
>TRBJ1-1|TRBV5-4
ASSREFTEAF
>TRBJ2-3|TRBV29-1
VVGRSTDTQY
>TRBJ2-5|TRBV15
ATSKAGGPGETQY
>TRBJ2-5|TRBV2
ASRYETQY
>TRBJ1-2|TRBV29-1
SAGDGYT
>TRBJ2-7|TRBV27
ASSFTQYYEQY
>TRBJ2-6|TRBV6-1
ASSEATGAGRTSGANVLT
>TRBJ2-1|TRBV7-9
ASSAGGTVYNEQF
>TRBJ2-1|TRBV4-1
ASSQARSRDEQF
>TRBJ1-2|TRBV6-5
ASSPRGANYGYT